One and the same sample provided the 30 T cell receptor beta chains below, sequenced in a study of CD8+CD57+ T cells in acquired aplastic anemia. Patients sequenced had flow cytometry evidence of CD8+CD57+ cell expansion. The template for TCR beta VDJ and CDR3 sequence profiling was genomic DNA. TCRdb processed the reads anew with MiXCR; each CDR3 protein has one entry. The data contain about 200,000 distinct CDR3 sequences, less than 75% of them singletons. The sequencing sample was made of sorted CD4+, CD8+, or CD8+CD57+ T cells (not recorded which) from PBMCs. These receptors came from a human donor with aplastic anemia.

This rearrangement joins TRBV7-9 to TRBJ2-3; 10 bases match TRBD2. The CDR3 is 16 residues long. Germline CDR1 SEHNR, CDR2 FQNEAQ (reference sequence). The J segment lost 2 bases and the V segment lost 5 bases, leaving 7 bases of the junction unmatched. In DNA form, the CDR3 reads TGTGCCAGCAGCGACAGGACTAGCGGTTACACAGATACGCAGTATTTT. This translates into CASSDRTSGYTDTQYF. Drawing the rest from reference TRBV7-9 and TRBJ2-3, the complete variable domain is DTGVSQNPRHKITKRGQNVTFRCDPISEHNRLYWYRQTLGQGPEFLTYFQNEAQLEKSRLLSDRFSAERPKGSFSTLEIQRTEQGDSAMYLCASSDRTSGYTDTQYFGPGTRLTVL.

The J gene is TRBJ1-1, the V gene TRBV7-2, with no clear D. There are 12 residues in the CDR3. V shed 3 bases and J shed 10 bases, with 12 bases lying between them. Germline CDR1 is SGHTA and CDR2 is FQGNSA. Written as DNA, the CDR3 is TGTGCCAGCAGCTTCCGGGAGGAGGGAGCTTTCTTT. Translated: CASSFREEGAFF.

This clonotype was counted once. The CDR3 DNA is TGTGCCACCAGCAGGGGTGAAGCTCTTCTTGAAGCTTTCTTT. Translation gives CATSRGEALLEAFF. The chain recombines TRBV15 with TRBJ1-1; D is undetermined. There are 14 residues in the CDR3. With 3 bases removed from V and 7 bases from J, the gap between germline ends came to 15 bases. The V gene's germline CDR1 is LNHNV and CDR2 YYDKDF (reference sequence).

In regard to this clonotype: An end of the junction differs from the germline gene, which may be a read error. CDR3 loop: CASSMRSGVAQPQHF. DNA of the CDR3: TGCGCCAGTAGTATGAGGTCGGGGGTCGCTCAGCCCCAGCATTTT. The chain uses TRBV19 and TRBJ1-5, with D possibly TRBD1 on 5 matching bases. The CDR3 covers 15 residues. Germline assignment: CDR1 LNHDA and CDR2 SQIVND (reference sequence). Based on the CDR3 plus reference TRBV19 and TRBJ1-5, the full variable domain is DGGITQSPKYLFRKEGQNVTLSCEQNLNHDAMYWYRQDPGQGLRLIYYSQIVNDFQKGDIAEGYSVSREKKESFPLTVTSAQKNPTAFYLCASSMRSGVAQPQHFGDGTRLSIL.

The chain joins TRBV9 to TRBJ1-1; D is perhaps TRBD1 (5 bases). Germline V gene lookup returns CDR1 SGDLS and CDR2 YYNGEE. Trimming cost V 5 bases and J 5 bases, with 16 bases left between them. CDR3 length: 14 amino acids. The CDR3 bases are TGTGCCAGCAGATCCGGAGAGGGGAGGACTGAAGCTTTCTTT. Its protein product is CASRSGEGRTEAFF.

This chain connects TRBV29-1 to TRBJ1-1; no firm D call. The V end was cut by 7 bases, the J end by 0 bases, with 15 bases between. This CDR3 has 14 amino acids. Germline loops: CDR1 SQVTM, CDR2 ANQGSEA. CDR3 bases: TGCAGCGCCAATAGACCGGATTTGAACACTGAAGCTTTCTTT. Its translation is CSANRPDLNTEAFF.

The chain uses TRBV7-8 and TRBJ2-5, with 7 bases aligning to TRBD2. Per germline, CDR1 SGHVS and CDR2 FQNEAQ. This CDR3 spans 14 amino acids. V gave up 1 base and J gave up 5 bases; unmatched junction bases: 4. CDR3 sequence reads: CASSLERGSETQYF. The CDR3 DNA is TGTGCCAGCAGCTTAGAGCGGGGATCGGAGACCCAGTACTTC.

V and J are TRBV7-9 and TRBJ1-6, with TRBD1 identical over 7 bases. Germline-derived CDR1 and CDR2 are SEHNR and FQNEAQ (reference sequence). The length of the CDR3 is 14 residues. V was clipped by 7 bases and J by 7 bases; unmatched bases: 7. For the CDR3, the DNA is TGTGCCAGCACCTCGCAGGGGGGGAATTCACCCCTCCACTTT. Amino acid sequence: CASTSQGGNSPLHF. Complete variable domain (other parts from reference TRBV7-9 and TRBJ1-6): DTGVSQNPRHKITKRGQNVTFRCDPISEHNRLYWYRQTLGQGPEFLTYFQNEAQLEKSRLLSDRFSAERPKGSFSTLEIQRTEQGDSAMYLCASTSQGGNSPLHFGNGTRLTVT.

The V call is TRBV25-1, the J call TRBJ2-3; no clear D gene. Trimming took off 2 bases at V and 4 bases at J, with 7 bases between the two ends. Germline CDR1 MGHDK, CDR2 SYGVNS. The CDR3 spans 13 residues. CDR3 protein: CASSEEWADTQYF. CDR3 coding DNA: TGTGCCAGCAGTGAAGAATGGGCAGATACGCAGTATTTT.

Here the CDR3 reads CATSSSTDTQYF. CDR3 in DNA: TGTGCCACCTCCTCTAGCACAGATACGCAGTATTTT. This chain links TRBV10-3 with TRBJ2-3; D gene unclear. Germline V lookup: CDR1 ENHRY, CDR2 SYGVKD. V was pared by 10 bases and J by 0 bases, with 8 bases between. CDR3 length: 12 amino acids.

V gene TRBV7-6 combines with J gene TRBJ1-1; tentative D call: TRBD1 (5 bases). CDR1 and CDR2 (germline): SGHVS, FNYEAQ. Trimming cost V 4 bases and J 5 bases, with 20 bases left between them. This CDR3 is 16 amino acids long. CDR3 residues: CASSSGTLNRRTEAFF. CDR3 DNA: TGTGCCAGCAGCTCCGGGACGTTGAATAGAAGAACTGAAGCTTTCTTT.

This chain uses TRBV6-5 with TRBJ1-4, with D possibly TRBD1 on 5 matching bases. This CDR3 is built from 17 residues. Trimming cost V 2 bases and J 5 bases, with 18 bases left between them. The germline V gene has CDR1 MNHEY and CDR2 SVGAGI. The CDR3 loop reads CASSYGGDVFGNEKLFF. For the CDR3, the DNA is TGTGCCAGCAGTTACGGGGGGGATGTTTTCGGGAATGAAAAACTGTTTTTT.

There are a few counts of this clonotype. V is TRBV20-1 and J is TRBJ1-6, with TRBD1 identical over 7 bases. Germline V gene sequence: CDR1 DFQATT, CDR2 SNEGSKA (reference sequence). CDR3 length: 15 residues. J lost 9 bases, V lost 0 bases, and 8 bases had no gene match. CDR3 in amino acids: CSARDRGQVVSPLHF. DNA for the CDR3: TGCAGTGCTAGAGATAGAGGACAGGTGGTTTCACCCCTCCACTTT.

The gene calls are TRBV5-1 and TRBJ2-7; 10 nucleotides align to TRBD2. The CDR3 sequence is 13 residues long. V dropped 4 bases and J dropped 5; count of bases not matched to a gene: 3. Germline values: CDR1 SGHRS, CDR2 YFSETQ. The CDR3 DNA is TGCGCCAGCAGCGGGGGGACTAGCGACGAGCAGTACTTC. Protein: CASSGGTSDEQYF.

This chain links TRBV20-1 with TRBJ1-4; perhaps TRBD1 as D (5 bases). The germline V gene has CDR1 DFQATT and CDR2 SNEGSKA (reference sequence). V was shortened by 5 bases and J by 11 bases, with 18 bases between the two germline ends. CDR3 size: 13 residues. CDR3 protein: CSAGRQDKGKLFF. As DNA, the CDR3 is TGCAGTGCTGGTCGGCAGGACAAAGGGAAACTGTTTTTT.

This rearrangement joins TRBV2 to TRBJ2-1, with 10 bases that match TRBD2. The CDR3 consists of 15 residues. The ends lost 3 bases at V and 4 bases at J; junction bases unmatched: 3. Looked up from germline, CDR1 is SNHLY and CDR2 is FYNNEI. CDR3 nucleotides: TGTGCCAGCAGTGATACAGCGGGAGGGTACAATGAGCAGTTCTTC. Its translation is CASSDTAGGYNEQFF. Full variable domain (missing parts from reference TRBV2 and TRBJ2-1): EPEVTQTPSHQVTQMGQEVILRCVPISNHLYFYWYRQILGQKVEFLVSFYNNEISEKSEIFDDQFSVERPDGSNFTLKIRSTKLEDSAMYFCASSDTAGGYNEQFFGPGTRLTVL.

This clonotype was observed a handful of times. The chain combines TRBV5-1 with TRBJ2-7, with unresolved D. CDR3 length: 15 residues. Germline CDR1 SGHRS, CDR2 YFSETQ. The germline V and J ends were trimmed by 1 base and 1 base, with 12 bases remaining between them. DNA of the CDR3: TGCGCCAGCAGCTTGACAGCTTTAGAGTCCTACGAGCAGTACTTC. Protein product: CASSLTALESYEQYF.

V usage is TRBV5-1 and J usage is TRBJ2-1; TRBD1 aligns across 7 bases. The CDR3 is 15 amino acids. Trimming at V came to 0 bases and at J to 7 bases, leaving 7 bases not matched to a gene. Germline lookup yields CDR1 SGHRS and CDR2 YFSETQ. The CDR3 sequence is CASSLGQGYGNEQFF. The CDR3 region has the DNA TGCGCCAGCAGCTTGGGACAGGGATATGGGAATGAGCAGTTCTTC.

Many counts were recorded for this clonotype. The chain joins TRBV7-2 to TRBJ1-5; TRBD1 matches at 9 bases. J gave up 7 bases and V 5 bases, and 6 bases lay outside the gene matches. The CDR3 totals 14 residues. The germline CDR1 and CDR2 sequences are SGHTA and FQGNSA. CDR3 loop: CASSKGQGVQPQHF. In DNA form, the CDR3 reads TGTGCCAGCAGCAAGGGACAGGGAGTCCAGCCCCAGCATTTT. The variable domain in full, with the rest retrieved from reference TRBV7-2 and TRBJ1-5, is GAGVSQSPSNKVTEKGKDVELRCDPISGHTALYWYRQSLGQGLEFLIYFQGNSAPDKSGLPSDRFSAERTGGSVSTLTIQRTQQEDSAVYLCASSKGQGVQPQHFGDGTRLSIL.

The chain joins TRBV24-1 to TRBJ2-2; D may be TRBD1 (5 bases). The germline CDR1 and CDR2 sequences are KGHDR and SFDVKD. Between the trimmed V and J ends, which lost 2 bases and 4 bases, there was a span of 7 bases. This CDR3 contains 14 residues. In DNA form, the CDR3 reads TGTGCCACCAGTGATTGGGGCGGCACCGGGGAGCTGTTTTTT. The encoded protein is CATSDWGGTGELFF.

The rearrangement uses TRBV7-8 and TRBJ2-7, with D perhaps being TRBD1 or TRBD2 (6 bases each). The germline V gene has CDR1 SGHVS and CDR2 FQNEAQ. This CDR3 is 15 amino acids long. Deletions cut 5 bases from V and 8 bases from J, with 22 bases between. The CDR3 here is CASSPASGAGWKQYF. As DNA, the CDR3 is TGTGCCAGCAGCCCAGCCTCGGGGGCGGGATGGAAGCAGTACTTC. Combining the CDR3 with reference TRBV7-8 and TRBJ2-7 gives the whole variable domain GAGVSQSPRYKVAKRGQDVALRCDPISGHVSLFWYQQALGQGPEFLTYFQNEAQLDKSGLPSDRFFAERPEGSVSTLKIQRTQQEDSAVYLCASSPASGAGWKQYFGPGTRLTVT.

Remarks on this clonotype: The conserved phenylalanine or tryptophan is not found at the CDR3 terminus, so this likely reflects a read error. The V call is TRBV24-1, the J call TRBJ2-7, with D possibly TRBD2 on 7 matching bases. The germline gives CDR1 KGHDR, CDR2 SFDVKD. The CDR3 length is 16 residues. Trimming took off 3 bases at V and 3 bases at J, with 17 bases between the two ends. The CDR3 region has the DNA TGTGCCACCAGTGATCGGGGGGCCACAGGGAACTACGAGCAGTACCTC. This codes for CATSDRGATGNYEQYL.

A few counts support this clonotype. V is TRBV7-6 and J is TRBJ2-5; D is uncertain. CDR1 and CDR2 from the germline V gene are SGHVS and FNYEAQ. V gave up 1 base and J gave up 6 bases, with 18 bases separating them. This CDR3 region has 16 residues. The CDR3 DNA reads as TGTGCCAGCAGCTTAGTCGTGCTCCAAAGAGAACAGACCCAGTACTTC. Translating it yields CASSLVVLQREQTQYF.

CDR3 sequence: CASSLGQPGETQYF. The CDR3 DNA reads as TGTGCCAGCAGCTTAGGACAGCCAGGAGAGACCCAGTACTTC. The chain joins TRBV5-5 to TRBJ2-5; weak D call: TRBD1 (6 bases). Germline V CDR1 and CDR2: SGHKS, YYEKEE (reference sequence). V was cut by 2 bases and J by 4 bases, with 12 bases left in between. CDR3 length equals 14 residues.

V and J are TRBV7-3 and TRBJ2-1, with no clear D. This CDR3 has 15 residues. Germline V gene sequence: CDR1 SGHTA, CDR2 FQGTGA. V lost 2 bases to trimming and J lost 0 bases, with 8 bases between them. DNA for the CDR3: TGTGCCAGCAGCTTAGGCGATCCCTCCTACAATGAGCAGTTCTTC. Translated: CASSLGDPSYNEQFF.

V and J are TRBV20-1 and TRBJ2-7; 8 bases align to TRBD2. This CDR3 contains 14 residues. Trimming cost V 3 bases and J 2 bases; bases outside gene matches: 6. CDR1 is DFQATT, CDR2 SNEGSKA, per germline (reference sequence). The chain's CDR3 is CSASVLAGTYEQYF. DNA of the CDR3: TGCAGTGCTAGTGTGCTAGCGGGCACCTACGAGCAGTACTTC.

J is TRBJ1-2 and V is TRBV19, with 11 nucleotides matching TRBD1. CDR1 and CDR2 (germline): LNHDA, SQIVND (reference sequence). CDR3 length: 14 residues. The trim removed 7 bases at V and 2 bases at J, leaving 3 bases unmatched. CDR3 nucleotide sequence: TGTGCCAGTACCGGGACAGGGGGAAACTATGGCTACACCTTC. This translates into CASTGTGGNYGYTF.

The chain couples TRBV6-1 to TRBJ2-7; 7 bases line up with TRBD1. Germline CDR1 and CDR2: MNHNS and SASEGT. This CDR3 is built from 14 residues. Trimming at V came to 5 bases and at J to 3 bases, leaving 7 bases not matched to a gene. Written as DNA, the CDR3 is TGTGCCAGCAGTCTAGGGGACAGCTTCTACGAGCAGTACTTC. Protein sequence: CASSLGDSFYEQYF.

Only a few counts were recorded for this clonotype. The chain carries TRBV15 and TRBJ1-1, with D unresolved. The CDR3 is 14 residues long. V lost 3 bases to trimming and J lost 1 base, with 9 bases between them. CDR1 LNHNV and CDR2 YYDKDF come from the germline V gene (reference sequence). This chain's CDR3 is CATSSYSGNTEAFF. Here the CDR3 DNA reads TGTGCCACCAGCAGTTACAGTGGGAACACTGAAGCTTTCTTT.

This rearrangement joins TRBV10-3 to TRBJ2-3; 12 nucleotides agree with TRBD2. Germline V CDR1 and CDR2: ENHRY, SYGVKD. Losses at the gene ends were 4 bases for V and 4 bases for J; bases not matched to a gene: 6. The length of the CDR3 is 16 residues. In DNA, the CDR3 is TGTGCCATCAGTGCCAGACTAGCGGGAGTGGCAGATACGCAGTATTTT. This codes for CAISARLAGVADTQYF.